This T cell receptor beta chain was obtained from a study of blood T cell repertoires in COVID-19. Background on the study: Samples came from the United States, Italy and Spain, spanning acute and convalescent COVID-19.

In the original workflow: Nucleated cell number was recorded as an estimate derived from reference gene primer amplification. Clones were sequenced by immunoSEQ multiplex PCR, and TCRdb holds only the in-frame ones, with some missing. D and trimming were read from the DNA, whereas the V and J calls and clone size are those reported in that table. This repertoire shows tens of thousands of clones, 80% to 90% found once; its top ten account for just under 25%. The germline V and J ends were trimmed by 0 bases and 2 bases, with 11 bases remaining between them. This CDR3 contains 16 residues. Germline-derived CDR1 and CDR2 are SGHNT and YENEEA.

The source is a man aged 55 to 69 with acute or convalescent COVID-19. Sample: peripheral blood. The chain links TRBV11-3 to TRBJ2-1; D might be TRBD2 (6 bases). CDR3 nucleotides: TGTGCCAGCAGCTTAGATGGGGGGACCCCCTACAATGAGCAGTTCTTC. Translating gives CASSLDGGTPYNEQFF.